The sequence of this T cell receptor beta chain was determined in a study of T cells in Graves' hyperthyroidism and ophthalmopathy. In the study overall: It was at initial diagnosis, before any treatment, that peripheral blood was collected.

TCR beta CDR3 sequences were amplified from RNA transcripts. First-round RT-PCR targeting the TCR CDR3 was performed with the HTBI primer set. In TCRdb, the multiplex PCR reads were re-called with MiXCR into one record per CDR3 protein. This table has some 580,000 distinct CDR3 sequences, approximately 16% appearing once. Active moderate-to-severe ophthalmopathy, Clinical Activity Score at least 3, NOSPECS at least 4, under 3 months' duration. Findings and caveats of the study: Peripheral blood also featured most of the thyroid clonotypes expanded above 0.001.

The trim removed 3 bases at V and 4 bases at J, leaving 7 bases unmatched. The CDR3 is 15 residues long. CDR1 and CDR2 from the germline V gene are DFQATT and SNEGSKA (reference sequence). This clonotype was counted ten times or more. The antigen is not known. Sequencing input: blood. The chain links TRBV20-1 to TRBJ2-5, with TRBD2 identical over 11 bases. This clonotype was sampled from a middle-aged woman with Graves' ophthalmopathy. This CDR3 is CSASIAGGRGETQYF. The CDR3 nucleotides are TGCAGTGCTAGTATAGCGGGGGGGAGAGGAGAGACCCAGTACTTC.